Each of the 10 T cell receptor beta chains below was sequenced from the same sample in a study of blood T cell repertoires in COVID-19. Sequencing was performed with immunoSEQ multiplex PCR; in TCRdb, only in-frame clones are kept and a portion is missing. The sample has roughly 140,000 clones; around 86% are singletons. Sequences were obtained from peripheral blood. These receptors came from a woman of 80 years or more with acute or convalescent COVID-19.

This CDR3 reads CASSYGGSSTDTQYF. The CDR3 nucleotides are TGCGCCAGCAGCTATGGAGGGTCTAGCACAGATACGCAGTATTTT. The chain carries TRBV5-1 and TRBJ2-3; possibly TRBD2 for D (6 bases). CDR3 length: 15 amino acids. Germline V lookup: CDR1 SGHRS, CDR2 YFSETQ. V gave up 3 bases and J gave up 0 bases, with 11 bases separating them.

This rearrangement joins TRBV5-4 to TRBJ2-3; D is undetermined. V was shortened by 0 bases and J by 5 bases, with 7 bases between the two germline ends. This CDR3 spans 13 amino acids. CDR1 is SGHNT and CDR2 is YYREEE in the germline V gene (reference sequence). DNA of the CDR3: TGTGCCAGCAGCTTGGACGCAGTAGATACGCAGTATTTT. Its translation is CASSLDAVDTQYF.

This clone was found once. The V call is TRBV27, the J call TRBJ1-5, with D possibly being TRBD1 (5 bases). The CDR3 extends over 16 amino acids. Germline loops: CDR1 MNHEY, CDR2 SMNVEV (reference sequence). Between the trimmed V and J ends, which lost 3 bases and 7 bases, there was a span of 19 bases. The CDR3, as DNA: TGTGCCAGCAGTTTGCGAACAGGTACCGGGCGCCAGCCCCAGCATTTT. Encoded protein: CASSLRTGTGRQPQHF.

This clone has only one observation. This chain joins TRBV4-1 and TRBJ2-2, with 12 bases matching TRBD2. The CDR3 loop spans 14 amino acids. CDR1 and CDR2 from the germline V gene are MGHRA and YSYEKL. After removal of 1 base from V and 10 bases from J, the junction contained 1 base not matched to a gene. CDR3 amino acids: CASSQGLAGVELFF. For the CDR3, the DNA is TGCGCCAGCAGCCAAGGACTAGCGGGAGTGGAGCTGTTTTTT.

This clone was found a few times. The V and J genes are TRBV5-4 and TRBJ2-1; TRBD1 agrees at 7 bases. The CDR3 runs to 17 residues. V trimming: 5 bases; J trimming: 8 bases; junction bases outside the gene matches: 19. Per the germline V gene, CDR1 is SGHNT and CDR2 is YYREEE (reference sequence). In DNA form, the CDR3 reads TGTGCCAGCAGAGGTATACAGGGGACCCTAAAACTCGATGAGCAGTTCTTC. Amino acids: CASRGIQGTLKLDEQFF.

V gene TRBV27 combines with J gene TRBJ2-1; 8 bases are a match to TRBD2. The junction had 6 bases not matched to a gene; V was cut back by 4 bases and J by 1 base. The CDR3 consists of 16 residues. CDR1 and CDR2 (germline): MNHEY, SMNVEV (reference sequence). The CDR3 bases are TGTGCCAGCAGTTCACCGAGCGGGAGTTCCTACAATGAGCAGTTCTTC. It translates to CASSSPSGSSYNEQFF.

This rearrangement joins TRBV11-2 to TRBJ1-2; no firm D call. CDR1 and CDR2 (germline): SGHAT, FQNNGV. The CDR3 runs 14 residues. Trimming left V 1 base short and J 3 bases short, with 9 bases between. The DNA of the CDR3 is TGTGCCAGCAGCTTAGGGGTCACAGACTATGGCTACACCTTC. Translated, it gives CASSLGVTDYGYTF.

CDR3 residues: CASSLGLYHEQFF. In nucleotides, the CDR3 is TGTGCCAGCAGTTTAGGCCTTTACCATGAGCAGTTCTTC. This chain joins TRBV28 and TRBJ2-1; D not resolved. CDR1 is MDHEN and CDR2 is SYDVKM in the germline V gene. The length of the CDR3 is 13 residues. V was shortened by 2 bases and J by 8 bases, with 10 bases between the two germline ends.

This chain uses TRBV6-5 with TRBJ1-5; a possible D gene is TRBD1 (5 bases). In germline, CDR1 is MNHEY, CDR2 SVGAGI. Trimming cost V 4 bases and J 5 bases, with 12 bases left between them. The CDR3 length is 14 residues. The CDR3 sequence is CASSSRTGDQPQHF. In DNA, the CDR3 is TGTGCCAGCAGTTCGAGGACGGGGGATCAGCCCCAGCATTTT.

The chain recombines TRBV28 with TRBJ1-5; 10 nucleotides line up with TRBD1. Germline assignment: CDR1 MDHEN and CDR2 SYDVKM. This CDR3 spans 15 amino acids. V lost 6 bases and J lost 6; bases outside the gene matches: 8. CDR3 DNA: TGTGCCAGCAGCCGAAAGACAGGGGGCTTTCAGCCCCAGCATTTT. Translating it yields CASSRKTGGFQPQHF.